The clone carrying this T cell receptor (beta chain) is a singleton in its sample. The target antigen is unknown. Looked up from germline, CDR1 is MRHNA and CDR2 is SNTAGT. V shed 2 bases and J shed 5 bases, with 4 bases lying between them. The CDR3 covers 12 residues. Assay: immunoSEQ multiplex PCR; the TCRdb copy retains only in-frame clones and omits some. Among 400,000 to 600,000 clones listed, 90% to 97% were seen once. The data were taken from a study of shared clonotypes between healthy human individuals. Overall study findings and caveats: On the whole, naive subsets had larger estimated richness than memory subsets had.

V usage is TRBV6-4 and J usage is TRBJ1-3; D not certain. The receptor comes from a woman aged 30 to 39 in good health. Sequenced sample: naive CD4+ T cells sorted from blood. Subset: CD45RA+ positively selected. The CDR3 protein is CASSDSRNTIYF. CDR3 DNA sequence: TGTGCCAGCAGTGACAGCCGAAACACCATATATTTT.